This T cell receptor beta chain was sequenced in a study of T cell clonotyping in hematopoietic cell transplantation. Whole-study results and caveats: Few recipient clonotypes overlapped donors; over 95% were de novo at given depth. CD4 and CD8 repertoire contributions could not be separated without sorting. After transplant, recipient diversity fell while pathologically expanded clonotypes grew through day 180. Higher Inverse Simpson Index values in graft donor and pretransplant recipient predicted broader posttransplant TCR diversity.

This table comes from immunoSEQ multiplex PCR, and its TCRdb copy is limited to in-frame clones, with some not included. This repertoire shows 9,500 to 11,000 clones, approximately 91% found once; its top ten account for 35% to 45%. Germline values: CDR1 MNHNY, CDR2 SVGAGI (reference sequence). The CDR3 extends over 12 amino acids. The V and J ends lost 6 bases and 4 bases respectively, with 9 bases between them. As concerns this clone: Its cognate antigen is unknown.

V usage is TRBV6-6 and J usage is TRBJ1-2; D is uncertain. The source material was PBMCs, sampled 180 days after allogeneic stem cell transplant. The TCR was taken from a male patient aged 55 to 69 who had an allogeneic stem cell transplant from an unrelated donor, so the T cells may come from the graft donor. Some clones in this sample may be carry-over from other donors' samples. As DNA, the CDR3 is TGTGCCAGCAGCCCGGGTGGCTATGGCTACACCTTC. Its protein is CASSPGGYGYTF.